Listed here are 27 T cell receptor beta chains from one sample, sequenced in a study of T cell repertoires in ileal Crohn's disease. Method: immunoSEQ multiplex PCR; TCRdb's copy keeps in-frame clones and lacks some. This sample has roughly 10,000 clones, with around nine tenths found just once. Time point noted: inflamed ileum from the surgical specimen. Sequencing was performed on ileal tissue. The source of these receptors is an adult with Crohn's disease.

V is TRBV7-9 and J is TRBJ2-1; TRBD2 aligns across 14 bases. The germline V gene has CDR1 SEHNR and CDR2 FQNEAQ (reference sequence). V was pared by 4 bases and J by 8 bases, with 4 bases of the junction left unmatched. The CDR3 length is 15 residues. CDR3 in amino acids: CASSSPGLAGDEQFF. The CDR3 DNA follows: TGTGCCAGCAGCTCCCCGGGACTAGCGGGAGATGAGCAGTTCTTC. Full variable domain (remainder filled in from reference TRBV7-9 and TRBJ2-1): DTGVSQNPRHKITKRGQNVTFRCDPISEHNRLYWYRQTLGQGPEFLTYFQNEAQLEKSRLLSDRFSAERPKGSFSTLEIQRTEQGDSAMYLCASSSPGLAGDEQFFGPGTRLTVL.

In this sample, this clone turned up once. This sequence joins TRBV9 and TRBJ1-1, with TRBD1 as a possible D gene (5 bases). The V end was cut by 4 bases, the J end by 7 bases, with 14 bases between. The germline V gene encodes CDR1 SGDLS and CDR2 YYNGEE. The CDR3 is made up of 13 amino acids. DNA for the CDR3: TGTGCCAGCAGCCGACTGACCCAGGGTGAAGCTTTCTTT. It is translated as CASSRLTQGEAFF.

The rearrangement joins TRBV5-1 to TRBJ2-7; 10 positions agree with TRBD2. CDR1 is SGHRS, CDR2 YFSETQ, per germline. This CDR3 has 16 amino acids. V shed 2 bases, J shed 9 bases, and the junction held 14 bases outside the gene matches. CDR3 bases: TGCGCCAGCAGCTTTACAACTAGCGGGACCTCTAAGGTGCAGTACTTC. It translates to CASSFTTSGTSKVQYF.

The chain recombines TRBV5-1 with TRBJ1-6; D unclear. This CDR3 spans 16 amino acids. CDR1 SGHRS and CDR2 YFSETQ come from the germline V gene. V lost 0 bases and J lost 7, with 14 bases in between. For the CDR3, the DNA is TGCGCCAGCAGCTTGGCCGCGGGCACCCAGAATTCACCCCTCCACTTT. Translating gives CASSLAAGTQNSPLHF.

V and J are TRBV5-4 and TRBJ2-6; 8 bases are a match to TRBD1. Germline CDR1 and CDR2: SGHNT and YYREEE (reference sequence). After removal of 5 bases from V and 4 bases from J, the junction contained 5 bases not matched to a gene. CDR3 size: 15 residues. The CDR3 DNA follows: TGTGCCAGCAGTCCAGGGGGCGGAGGGGCCAACGTCCTGACTTTC. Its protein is CASSPGGGGANVLTF.

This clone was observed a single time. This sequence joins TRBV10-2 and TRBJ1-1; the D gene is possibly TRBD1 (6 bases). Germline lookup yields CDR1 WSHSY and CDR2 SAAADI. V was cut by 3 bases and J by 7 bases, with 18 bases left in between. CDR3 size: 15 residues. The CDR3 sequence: CASSDQTQGRIEAFF. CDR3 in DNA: TGCGCCAGCAGTGACCAAACACAGGGAAGAATTGAAGCTTTCTTT.

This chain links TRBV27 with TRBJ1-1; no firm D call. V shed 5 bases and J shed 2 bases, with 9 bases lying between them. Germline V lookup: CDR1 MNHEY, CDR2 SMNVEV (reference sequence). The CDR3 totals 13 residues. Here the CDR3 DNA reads TGTGCCAGCAGTCCCCGGATAAACACTGAAGCTTTCTTT. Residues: CASSPRINTEAFF.

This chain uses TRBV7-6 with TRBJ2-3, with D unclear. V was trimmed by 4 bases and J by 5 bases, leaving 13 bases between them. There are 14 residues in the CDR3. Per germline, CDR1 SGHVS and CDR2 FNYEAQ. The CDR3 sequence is CASSSSSPRDTQYF. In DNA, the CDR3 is TGTGCCAGCAGCTCTTCGTCTCCCAGAGATACGCAGTATTTT. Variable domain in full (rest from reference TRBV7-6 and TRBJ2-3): GAGVSQSPRYKVTKRGQDVALRCDPISGHVSLYWYRQALGQGPEFLTYFNYEAQQDKSGLPNDRFSAERPEGSISTLTIQRTEQRDSAMYRCASSSSSPRDTQYFGPGTRLTVL.

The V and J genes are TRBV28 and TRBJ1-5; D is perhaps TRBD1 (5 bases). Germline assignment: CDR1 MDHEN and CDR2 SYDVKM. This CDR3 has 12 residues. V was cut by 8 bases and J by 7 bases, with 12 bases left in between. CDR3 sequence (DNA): TGTGCCAGCGGCAACGGGGGGCAGCCCCAGCATTTT. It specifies CASGNGGQPQHF.

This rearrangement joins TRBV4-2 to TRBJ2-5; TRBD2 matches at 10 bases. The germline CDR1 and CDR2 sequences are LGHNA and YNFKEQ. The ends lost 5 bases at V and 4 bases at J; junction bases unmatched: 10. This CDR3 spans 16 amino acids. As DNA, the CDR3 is TGTGCCAGCAGCATCGGGACTAGCGAGGAGAGAGAGACCCAGTACTTC. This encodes CASSIGTSEERETQYF.

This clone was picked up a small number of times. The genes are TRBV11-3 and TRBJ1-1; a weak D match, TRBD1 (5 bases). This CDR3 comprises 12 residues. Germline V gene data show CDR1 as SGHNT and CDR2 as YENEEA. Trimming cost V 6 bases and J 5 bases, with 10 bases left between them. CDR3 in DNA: TGTGCCAGCAGGACAGCTAAAACTGAAGCTTTCTTT. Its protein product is CASRTAKTEAFF.

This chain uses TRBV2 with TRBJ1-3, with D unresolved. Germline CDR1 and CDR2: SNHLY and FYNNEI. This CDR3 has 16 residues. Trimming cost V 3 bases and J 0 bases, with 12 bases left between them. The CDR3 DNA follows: TGTGCCAGCAGTGAGTTTGGAAGCGTCTCTGGAAACACCATATATTTT. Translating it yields CASSEFGSVSGNTIYF.

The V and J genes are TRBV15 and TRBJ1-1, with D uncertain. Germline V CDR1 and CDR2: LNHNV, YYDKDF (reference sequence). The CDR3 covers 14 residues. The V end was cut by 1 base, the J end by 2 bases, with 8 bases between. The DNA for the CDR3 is TGTGCCACCAGCAGAGGAGGAACCAACACTGAAGCTTTCTTT. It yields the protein CATSRGGTNTEAFF.

For the CDR3, the DNA is TGTGCCAGCAGAATTGACGGTCAGCCCCAGCATTTT. Amino acid sequence: CASRIDGQPQHF. The rearrangement joins TRBV6-1 to TRBJ1-5; D is unclear. The ends were cut back, 6 bases at V and 6 bases at J, with 9 bases in the middle. From germline, CDR1 is MNHNS and CDR2 SASEGT. CDR3 length: 12 amino acids.

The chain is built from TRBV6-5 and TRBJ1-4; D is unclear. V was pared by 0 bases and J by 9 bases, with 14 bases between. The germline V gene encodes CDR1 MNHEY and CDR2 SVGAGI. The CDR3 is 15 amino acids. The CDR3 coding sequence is TGTGCCAGCAGTTACTCGACGCTCCGAAGTCAAAAACTGTTTTTT. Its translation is CASSYSTLRSQKLFF.

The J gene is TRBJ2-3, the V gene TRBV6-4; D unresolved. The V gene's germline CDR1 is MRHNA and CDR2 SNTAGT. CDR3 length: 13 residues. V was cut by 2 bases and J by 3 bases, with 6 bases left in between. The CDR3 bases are TGTGCCAGCAGTGACGCCGGGACAGATACGCAGTATTTT. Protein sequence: CASSDAGTDTQYF.

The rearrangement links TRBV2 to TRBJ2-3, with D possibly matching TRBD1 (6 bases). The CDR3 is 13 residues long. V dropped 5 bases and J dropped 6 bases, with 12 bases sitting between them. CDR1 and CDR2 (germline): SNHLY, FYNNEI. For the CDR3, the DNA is TGTGCCAGCAGTAACAGGGCTTCCGATACGCAGTATTTT. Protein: CASSNRASDTQYF.

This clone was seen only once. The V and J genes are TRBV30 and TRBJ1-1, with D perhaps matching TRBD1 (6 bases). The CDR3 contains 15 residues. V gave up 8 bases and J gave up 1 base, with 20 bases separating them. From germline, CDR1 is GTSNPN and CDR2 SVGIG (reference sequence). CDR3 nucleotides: TGTGCCCCCGCCAGGGGCCTTTTTTGGAACACTGAAGCTTTCTTT. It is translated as CAPARGLFWNTEAFF.

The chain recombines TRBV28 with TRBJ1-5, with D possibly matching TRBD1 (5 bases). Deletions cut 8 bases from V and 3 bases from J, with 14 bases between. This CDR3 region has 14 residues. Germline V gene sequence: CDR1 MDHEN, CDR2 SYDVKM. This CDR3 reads CASERDGLNQPQHF. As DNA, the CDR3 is TGTGCCAGCGAGCGGGACGGACTCAATCAGCCCCAGCATTTT.

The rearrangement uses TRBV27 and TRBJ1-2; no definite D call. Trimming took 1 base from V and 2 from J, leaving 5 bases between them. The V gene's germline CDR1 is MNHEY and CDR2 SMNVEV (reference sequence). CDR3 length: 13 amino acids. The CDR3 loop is CASSLLPNYGYTF. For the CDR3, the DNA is TGTGCCAGCAGTTTATTACCGAACTATGGCTACACCTTC.

Here the CDR3 DNA reads TGTGCCAGCAGCTTAGCGCAGGCAGGGGCTACCCGGGAGACCCAGTACTTC. Encoded protein: CASSLAQAGATRETQYF. This chain joins TRBV7-8 and TRBJ2-5, with D possibly TRBD1 on 6 matching bases. Trimming pared 0 bases from V and 5 bases from J, leaving 19 bases between. CDR1 and CDR2 (germline): SGHVS, FQNEAQ. The CDR3 spans 17 residues.

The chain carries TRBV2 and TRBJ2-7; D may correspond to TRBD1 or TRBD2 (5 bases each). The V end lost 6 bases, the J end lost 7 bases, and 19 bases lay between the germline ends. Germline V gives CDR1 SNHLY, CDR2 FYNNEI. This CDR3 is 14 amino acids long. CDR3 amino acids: CASRPPGPRLEQYV. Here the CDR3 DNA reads TGTGCCAGCAGACCACCGGGACCCCGTCTTGAGCAGTACGTC.

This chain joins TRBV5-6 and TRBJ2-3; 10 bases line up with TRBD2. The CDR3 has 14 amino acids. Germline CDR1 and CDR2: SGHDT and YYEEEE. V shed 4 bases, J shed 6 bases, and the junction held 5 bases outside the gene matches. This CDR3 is CASSTLAGADTQYF. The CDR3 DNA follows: TGTGCCAGCAGCACCCTAGCGGGAGCGGATACGCAGTATTTT.

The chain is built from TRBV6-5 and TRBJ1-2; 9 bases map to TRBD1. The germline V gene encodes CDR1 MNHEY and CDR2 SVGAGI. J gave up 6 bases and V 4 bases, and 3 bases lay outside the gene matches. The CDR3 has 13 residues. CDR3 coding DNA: TGTGCCAGCAGTTCGACAGGGGGAAATGGCTACACCTTC. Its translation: CASSSTGGNGYTF.

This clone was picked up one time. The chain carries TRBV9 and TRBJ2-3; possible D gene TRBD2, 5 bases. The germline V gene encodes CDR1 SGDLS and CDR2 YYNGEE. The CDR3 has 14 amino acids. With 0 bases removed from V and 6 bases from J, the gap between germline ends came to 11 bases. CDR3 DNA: TGTGCCAGCAGCGTAGAGAGCGGCCTGGATACGCAGTATTTT. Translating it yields CASSVESGLDTQYF.

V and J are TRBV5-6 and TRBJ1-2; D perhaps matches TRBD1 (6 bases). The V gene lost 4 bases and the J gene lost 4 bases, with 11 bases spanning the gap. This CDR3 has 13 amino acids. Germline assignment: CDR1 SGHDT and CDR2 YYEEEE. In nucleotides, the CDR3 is TGTGCCAGCAGCGCCGACAGGACCTATGGCTACACCTTC. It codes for CASSADRTYGYTF.

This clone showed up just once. The CDR3 nucleotides read TGCGCCAGCAGCGAAAGGAGAGCTGGAAACACCATATATTTT. Encoded protein: CASSERRAGNTIYF. This sequence joins TRBV5-1 and TRBJ1-3, with D hard to call. Trimming took 4 bases from V and 2 from J, leaving 10 bases between them. The CDR3 sequence is 14 residues long. Germline CDR1 reads SGHRS; CDR2 reads YFSETQ.